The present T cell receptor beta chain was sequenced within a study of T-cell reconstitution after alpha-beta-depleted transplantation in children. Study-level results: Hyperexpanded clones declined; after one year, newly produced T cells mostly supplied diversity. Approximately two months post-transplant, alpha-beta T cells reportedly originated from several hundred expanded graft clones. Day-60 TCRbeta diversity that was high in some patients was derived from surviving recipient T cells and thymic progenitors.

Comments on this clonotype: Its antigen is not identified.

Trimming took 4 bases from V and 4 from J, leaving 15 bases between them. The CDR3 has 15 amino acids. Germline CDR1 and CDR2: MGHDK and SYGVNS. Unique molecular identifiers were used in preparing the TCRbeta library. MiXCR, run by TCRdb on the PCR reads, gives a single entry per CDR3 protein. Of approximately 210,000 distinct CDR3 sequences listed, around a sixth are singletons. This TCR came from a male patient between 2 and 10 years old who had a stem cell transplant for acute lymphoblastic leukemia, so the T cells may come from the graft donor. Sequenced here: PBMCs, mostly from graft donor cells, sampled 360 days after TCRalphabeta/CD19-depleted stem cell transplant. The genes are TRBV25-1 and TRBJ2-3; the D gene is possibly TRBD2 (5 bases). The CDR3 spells CASSVTNRGSDTQYF. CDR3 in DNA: TGTGCCAGCAGTGTAACCAATCGCGGGTCAGATACGCAGTATTTT.